A single sample is the source of the 24 T cell receptor beta chains below, sequenced in a study of cytomegalovirus exposure and HLA in healthy donors. Vbeta (60) and Jbeta (13) primers were used in the PCR. The repertoire was sequenced with immunoSEQ multiplex PCR; TCRdb's copy has only in-frame clones and lacks some. The sample carries tens of thousands of clones, around 67% recorded once. Sequenced material: PBMCs. The receptors derive from a young woman in good health and CMV-seronegative.

The chain uses TRBV15 and TRBJ1-1, with D perhaps matching TRBD1 (5 bases). The CDR3 extends over 15 amino acids. V was trimmed by 4 bases and J by 2 bases, leaving 14 bases between them. Per germline, CDR1 LNHNV and CDR2 YYDKDF (reference sequence). CDR3: CATSTLGEGNTEAFF. In DNA form, the CDR3 reads TGTGCCACCAGCACTTTAGGGGAGGGAAACACTGAAGCTTTCTTT.

V and J are TRBV13 and TRBJ1-2, with TRBD1 matching 7 bases. CDR3 length: 17 amino acids. Germline CDR1 PRHDT, CDR2 FYEKMQ (reference sequence). The junction had 18 bases not matched to a gene; V was cut back by 7 bases and J by 4 bases. CDR3 nucleotides: TGTGCCAGCAAAGGAGACAGGGATCGGAGTCTGGGCTATGGCTACACCTTC. Translated: CASKGDRDRSLGYGYTF.

The chain uses TRBV7-8 and TRBJ2-5, with 9 bases identical to TRBD1. J gave up 5 bases and V 1 base, and 8 bases lay outside the gene matches. The CDR3 contains 16 residues. Germline loops: CDR1 SGHVS, CDR2 FQNEAQ. The CDR3 reads CASSLGGTGLGETQYF. CDR3 in DNA: TGTGCCAGCAGCTTAGGGGGGACAGGGCTTGGGGAGACCCAGTACTTC.

The chain links TRBV4-3 to TRBJ1-3; no clear D. Looked up from germline, CDR1 is LGHNA and CDR2 is YSLEER. Trimming pared 0 bases from V and 5 bases from J, leaving 8 bases between. The CDR3 length is 14 residues. The CDR3 protein is CASSQDSSRNTIYF. The CDR3 DNA reads TGCGCCAGCAGCCAAGATTCATCCCGAAACACCATATATTTT.

This clone was seen a few times. This rearrangement joins TRBV7-8 to TRBJ2-7; D is undetermined. Trimming removed 5 bases at V and 2 bases at J, with 10 bases between. CDR3 length equals 13 residues. Per the germline V gene, CDR1 is SGHVS and CDR2 is FQNEAQ. The CDR3 loop reads CASSPGPAYEQYF. The CDR3 DNA reads TGTGCCAGCAGCCCTGGGCCGGCCTACGAGCAGTACTTC.

The V and J genes are TRBV7-3 and TRBJ2-7, with a tentative D call TRBD1 (6 bases). Germline CDR1 SGHTA, CDR2 FQGTGA. CDR3 length: 14 residues. V was clipped by 5 bases and J by 1 base, with 12 bases between them. CDR3 sequence (DNA): TGTGCCAGCAGCCCGTGGGACAATTCCTACGAGCAGTACTTC. Translating it yields CASSPWDNSYEQYF.

This clone was counted a single time. The chain uses TRBV7-2 and TRBJ1-6; D gene uncertain. Germline CDR1 is SGHTA and CDR2 is FQGNSA. The ends were cut back, 5 bases at V and 7 bases at J, with 21 bases in the middle. CDR3 length: 17 residues. This CDR3 is CASSPLYRVSTNSPLHF. The CDR3 region has the DNA TGTGCCAGCAGCCCTCTGTACCGGGTTTCGACGAATTCACCCCTCCACTTT.

Regarding this clone: At one boundary the junction diverges from the germline segment, which might be a read error. V and J are TRBV30 and TRBJ2-2, with 8 bases lining up with TRBD2. The germline V gene encodes CDR1 GTSNPN and CDR2 SVGIG (reference sequence). CDR3 size: 19 residues. Here the CDR3 reads CAWSSNMVAGWGNTRELFF. The DNA of the CDR3 is TGTGCCTGGAGTAGCAACATGGTAGCGGGGTGGGGGAACACCCGGGAGCTGTTTTTT.

The chain links TRBV27 to TRBJ2-7; D gene ambiguous. Germline V lookup: CDR1 MNHEY, CDR2 SMNVEV (reference sequence). Trimming stripped 4 bases from V and 6 bases from J, with 7 bases between. This CDR3 has 11 amino acids. The CDR3 bases are TGTGCCAGCAGTTCCGGAGCCGAGCAGTACTTC. Translation: CASSSGAEQYF.

This sequence joins TRBV6-1 and TRBJ2-5; D is possibly TRBD2 (6 bases). The ends were cut back, 6 bases at V and 4 bases at J, with 15 bases in the middle. The germline V gene encodes CDR1 MNHNS and CDR2 SASEGT. The CDR3 is 14 amino acids. The CDR3 coding sequence is TGTGCCAGCAGGTGGGGGGATGCGGGAGAGACCCAGTACTTC. Translated: CASRWGDAGETQYF.

The V gene is TRBV6-1, the J gene TRBJ1-2; 9 positions match TRBD1. Germline V gives CDR1 MNHNS, CDR2 SASEGT. The CDR3 is made up of 15 amino acids. The ends lost 7 bases at V and 8 bases at J; junction bases unmatched: 14. The CDR3 nucleotides read TGTGCCAGCACCGATCAAACAGGGGGCGCGATGGGCTACACCTTC. It translates to CASTDQTGGAMGYTF.

The chain combines TRBV4-3 with TRBJ1-6; tentative D call: TRBD1 (6 bases). The CDR3 runs to 15 residues. CDR1 is LGHNA, CDR2 YSLEER, per germline. V was cut by 0 bases and J by 8 bases, with 11 bases left in between. CDR3: CASSQDSGGDSPLHF. The CDR3, as DNA: TGCGCCAGCAGCCAAGATAGCGGGGGCGATTCACCCCTCCACTTT.

This clone has a single count. The rearrangement uses TRBV4-1 and TRBJ2-1; 8 nucleotides agree with TRBD1. Germline assignment: CDR1 MGHRA and CDR2 YSYEKL. The CDR3 spans 15 residues. V lost 1 base, J lost 1 base, and 0 bases stayed unmatched. The CDR3 sequence is CASSQGQGSYNEQFF. CDR3 nucleotide sequence: TGCGCCAGCAGCCAAGGACAGGGGTCCTACAATGAGCAGTTCTTC.

This rearrangement joins TRBV4-2 to TRBJ1-1; TRBD1 matches at 11 bases. The CDR3 length is 14 residues. V lost 5 bases to trimming and J lost 5 bases; unmatched junction nucleotides: 4. Germline V gene sequence: CDR1 LGHNA, CDR2 YNFKEQ. CDR3 residues: CASSWGQGETEAFF. DNA for the CDR3: TGTGCCAGCAGCTGGGGACAGGGGGAAACTGAAGCTTTCTTT.

As to this clone: Its ends do not fully match the called genes, so a read error is possible. This sequence joins TRBV7-9 and TRBJ1-1, with D perhaps matching TRBD1 (5 bases). The CDR3 totals 13 residues. Germline V gene sequence: CDR1 SEHNR, CDR2 FQNEAQ (reference sequence). The chain's CDR3 is CASSLKQGTEAFF. In DNA form, the CDR3 reads TGTGCTAGCAGCTTAAAGCAGGGCACTGAAGCTTTCTTT.

The rearrangement uses TRBV7-6 and TRBJ2-3, with D tentatively TRBD2 (5 bases). The germline CDR1 and CDR2 sequences are SGHVS and FNYEAQ. V gave up 1 base and J gave up 8 bases, with 7 bases separating them. This CDR3 is 12 amino acids long. The CDR3 nucleotides are TGTGCCAGCAGCTTAGTTGGGAGTACGCAGTATTTT. Protein product: CASSLVGSTQYF.

V and J are TRBV6-4 and TRBJ2-3, with a tentative D call TRBD1 (5 bases). V lost 10 bases to trimming and J lost 1 base, with 18 bases between them. CDR1 is MRHNA and CDR2 is SNTAGT in the germline V gene. The CDR3 is made up of 15 amino acids. For the CDR3, the DNA is TGTGCCACCGCGCTCGAAGGGGCCTGCACAGATACGCAGTATTTT. Translation: CATALEGACTDTQYF.

The chain uses TRBV2 and TRBJ2-5, with a possible D match to TRBD2 (6 bases). V was trimmed by 6 bases and J by 2 bases, leaving 10 bases between them. This CDR3 has 13 amino acids. CDR1 is SNHLY and CDR2 is FYNNEI in the germline V gene. For the CDR3, the DNA is TGTGCCAGCAGCGGGGAGGCACAAGAGACCCAGTACTTC. Translation: CASSGEAQETQYF.

In DNA form, the CDR3 reads TGTGCCAGCTCACTTCGAGCCCAGGGAGGGGGCACTGAAGCTTTCTTT. Protein: CASSLRAQGGGTEAFF. V is TRBV18 and J is TRBJ1-1, with D possibly TRBD1 on 6 matching bases. The CDR3 runs to 16 residues. The ends were cut back, 4 bases at V and 4 bases at J, with 19 bases in the middle. Germline loops: CDR1 KGHSH, CDR2 LQKENI.

The V call is TRBV9, the J call TRBJ2-7; unclear D gene. This CDR3 comprises 14 residues. Germline CDR1 SGDLS, CDR2 YYNGEE. V was cut by 4 bases and J by 4 bases, with 15 bases left in between. The CDR3 nucleotides are TGTGCCAGCAGCCCCAGTGGGCAGATGTACGAGCAGTACTTC. It specifies CASSPSGQMYEQYF.

Points on this clone: Relative to the germline gene, one junction end is altered; a read error may explain this. The chain uses TRBV28 and TRBJ1-1, with D hard to call. This CDR3 is 13 amino acids long. Germline CDR1 and CDR2: MDHEN and SYDVKM. The CDR3 is CASSLQQNTEAFF. The CDR3 bases are TGTGCCAGTAGTTTACAACAGAACACTGAAGCTTTCTTT.

J is TRBJ2-5 and V is TRBV4-1; D not certain. Germline-derived CDR1 and CDR2 are MGHRA and YSYEKL. CDR3 length equals 13 residues. The germline V and J ends were trimmed by 3 bases and 5 bases, with 10 bases remaining between them. The CDR3 spells CASSQLGWETQYF. CDR3 in DNA: TGCGCCAGCAGCCAGCTAGGTTGGGAGACCCAGTACTTC.

V and J are TRBV29-1 and TRBJ2-1; 7 bases are shared with TRBD2. Germline V lookup: CDR1 SQVTM, CDR2 ANQGSEA. With V trimmed by 7 bases and J by 9 bases, 9 bases remained unmatched. The CDR3 sequence is 12 residues long. CDR3 coding DNA: TGCAGCGCTCAGTCGACGGGGGGTGAGCAGTTCTTC. Protein product: CSAQSTGGEQFF.

This clone was counted a single time. The J gene is TRBJ1-2, the V gene TRBV2; D remains unclear. This CDR3 is 14 amino acids long. Germline CDR1 is SNHLY and CDR2 is FYNNEI. Trimming took off 3 bases at V and 6 bases at J, with 14 bases between the two ends. CDR3 sequence: CASSDEGEGNGYTF. In DNA, the CDR3 is TGTGCCAGCAGTGACGAGGGCGAGGGAAATGGCTACACCTTC.